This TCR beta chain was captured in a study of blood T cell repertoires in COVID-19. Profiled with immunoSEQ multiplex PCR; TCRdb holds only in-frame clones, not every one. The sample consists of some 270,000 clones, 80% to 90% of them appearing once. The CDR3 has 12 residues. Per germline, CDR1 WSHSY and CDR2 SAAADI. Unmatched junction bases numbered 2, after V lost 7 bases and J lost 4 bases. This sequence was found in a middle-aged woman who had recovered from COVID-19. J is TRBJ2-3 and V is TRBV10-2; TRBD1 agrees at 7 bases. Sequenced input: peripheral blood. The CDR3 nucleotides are TGCGCCAGCACAGGGGGAGCAGATACGCAGTATTTT. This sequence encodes CASTGGADTQYF.